Here is one T cell receptor (beta chain) with its context. Its matching antigen is unknown. V dropped 5 bases and J dropped 3 bases, with 16 bases sitting between them. CDR3 length: 15 amino acids. Germline CDR1 reads SGHTA; CDR2 reads FQGTGA. These data come from a study of CD8 T cells in ankylosing spondylitis. Study-wide points: Significant enrichment of disease-linked clones was reportedly seen in matched ankylosing spondylitis synovial fluid. A CD8+ phenotype characterized the disease-linked clones, which were relatively rare in peripheral blood. Earlier authors reported some of these motif variants in reactive arthritis synovial fluid and blood.

One entry per CDR3 protein, called by TCRdb with MiXCR from the 5' RACE reads. Of about 150,000 distinct CDR3 sequences listed, under 35% are singletons. Sequencing was done on a sample of synovial fluid, either unsorted or a sorted T cell fraction (not recorded which). The chain joins TRBV7-3 to TRBJ1-2; tentatively, D is TRBD1 (5 bases). This clonotype originated in a male donor with ankylosing spondylitis. The CDR3: CASSPSPGWDYGYTF. The CDR3 bases are TGTGCCAGCAGCCCCTCGCCAGGGTGGGACTATGGCTACACCTTC.